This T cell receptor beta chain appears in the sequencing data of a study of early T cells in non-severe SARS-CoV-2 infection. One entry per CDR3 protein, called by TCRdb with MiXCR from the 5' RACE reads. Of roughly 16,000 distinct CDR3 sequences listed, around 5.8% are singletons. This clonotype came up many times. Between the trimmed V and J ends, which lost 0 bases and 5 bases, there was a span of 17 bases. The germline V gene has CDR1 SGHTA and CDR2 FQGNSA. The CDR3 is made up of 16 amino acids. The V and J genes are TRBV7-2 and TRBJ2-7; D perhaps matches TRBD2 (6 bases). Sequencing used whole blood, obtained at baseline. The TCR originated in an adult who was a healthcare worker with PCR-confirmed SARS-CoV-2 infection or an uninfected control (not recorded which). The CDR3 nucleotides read TGTGCCAGCAGCTTAGCTTTCCTGCTAGCGAACGACGAGCAGTACTTC. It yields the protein CASSLAFLLANDEQYF.